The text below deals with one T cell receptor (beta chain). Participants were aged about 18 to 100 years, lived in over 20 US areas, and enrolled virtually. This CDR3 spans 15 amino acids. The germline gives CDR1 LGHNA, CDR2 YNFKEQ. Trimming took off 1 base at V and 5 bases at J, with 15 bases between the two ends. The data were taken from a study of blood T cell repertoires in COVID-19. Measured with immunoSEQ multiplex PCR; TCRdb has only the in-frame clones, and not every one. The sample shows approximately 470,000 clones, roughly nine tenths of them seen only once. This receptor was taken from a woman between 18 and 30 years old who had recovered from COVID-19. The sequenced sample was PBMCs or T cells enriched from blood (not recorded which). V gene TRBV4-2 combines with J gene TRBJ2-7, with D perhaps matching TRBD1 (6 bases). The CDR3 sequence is CASSQAVGAGDEQYF. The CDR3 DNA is TGTGCCAGCAGCCAAGCGGTGGGGGCCGGGGACGAGCAGTACTTC.